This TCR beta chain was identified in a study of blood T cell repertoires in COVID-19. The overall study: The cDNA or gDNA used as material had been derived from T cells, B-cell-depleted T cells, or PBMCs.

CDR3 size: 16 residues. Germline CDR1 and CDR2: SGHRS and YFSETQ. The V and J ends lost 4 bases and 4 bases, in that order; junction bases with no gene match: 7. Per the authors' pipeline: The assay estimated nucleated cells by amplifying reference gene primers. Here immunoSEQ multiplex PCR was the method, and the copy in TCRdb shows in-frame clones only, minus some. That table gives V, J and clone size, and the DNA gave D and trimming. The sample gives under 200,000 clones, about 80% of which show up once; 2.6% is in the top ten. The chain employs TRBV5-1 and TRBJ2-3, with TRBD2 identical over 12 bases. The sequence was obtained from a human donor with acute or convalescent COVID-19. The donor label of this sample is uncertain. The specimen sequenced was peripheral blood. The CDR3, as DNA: TGCGCCAGCAGCACCGGACTAGCGGGGACCTCAGATACGCAGTATTTT. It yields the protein CASSTGLAGTSDTQYF.